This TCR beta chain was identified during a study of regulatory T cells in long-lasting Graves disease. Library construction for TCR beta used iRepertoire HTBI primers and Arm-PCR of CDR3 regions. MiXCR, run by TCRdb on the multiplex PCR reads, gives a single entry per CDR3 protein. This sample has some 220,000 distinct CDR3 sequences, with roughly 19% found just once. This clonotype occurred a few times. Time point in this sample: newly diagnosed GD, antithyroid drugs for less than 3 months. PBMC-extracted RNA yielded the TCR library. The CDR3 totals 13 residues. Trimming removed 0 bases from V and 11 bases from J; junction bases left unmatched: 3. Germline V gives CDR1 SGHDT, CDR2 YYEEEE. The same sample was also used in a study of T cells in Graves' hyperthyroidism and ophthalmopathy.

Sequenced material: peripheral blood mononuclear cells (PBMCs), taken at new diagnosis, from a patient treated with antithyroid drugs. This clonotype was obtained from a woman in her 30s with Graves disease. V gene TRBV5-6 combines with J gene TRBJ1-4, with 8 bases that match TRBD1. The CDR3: CASSLDRGGKLFF. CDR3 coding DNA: TGTGCCAGCAGCTTGGACAGGGGGGGGAAACTGTTTTTT.